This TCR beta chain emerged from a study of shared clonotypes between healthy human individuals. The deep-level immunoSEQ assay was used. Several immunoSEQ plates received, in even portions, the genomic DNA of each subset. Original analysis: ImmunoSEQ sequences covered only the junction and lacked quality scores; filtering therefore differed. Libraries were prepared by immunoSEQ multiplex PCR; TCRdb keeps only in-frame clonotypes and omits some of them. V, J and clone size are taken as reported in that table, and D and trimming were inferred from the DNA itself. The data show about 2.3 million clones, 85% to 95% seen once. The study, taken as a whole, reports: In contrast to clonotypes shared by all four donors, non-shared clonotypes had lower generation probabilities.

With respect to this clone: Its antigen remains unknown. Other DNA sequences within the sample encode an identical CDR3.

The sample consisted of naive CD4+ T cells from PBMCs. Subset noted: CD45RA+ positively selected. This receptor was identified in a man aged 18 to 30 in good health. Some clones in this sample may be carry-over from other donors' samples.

The CDR3 region has the DNA TGCGCCAGCAGCTTGCCCGGGGCTTACGAGCAGTACTTC. This gives the protein CASSLPGAYEQYF. This chain connects TRBV5-1 to TRBJ2-7; D is possibly TRBD1 or TRBD2 (5 bases each). Trimming removed 1 base at V and 4 bases at J, with 9 bases between. In germline, CDR1 is SGHRS, CDR2 YFSETQ. This CDR3 region has 13 residues.